The rows below give T cell receptor beta chains drawn from one sample of a study of blood T cell repertoires in COVID-19. The assay was immunoSEQ multiplex PCR, and TCRdb's table has in-frame clones only and misses some. The sample lists about 380,000 clones, about four fifths occurring once. Material: peripheral blood. The receptors derive from a human donor with acute or convalescent COVID-19. The donor label of this sample is uncertain. Each CDR3 is given with its conserved first and last residue. D genes are given only for firm matches. For some rows the clone size is stated as once, few or many, or as a class when expanded; others skip it.

abundance | j_gene | v_gene | d_gene | CDR3nt | CDR3aa
NA | TRBJ1-2 | TRBV6-5 | TRBD1 | TGTGCCAGCAGTTACGTCGGGACAGGGGTCGGCTACACCTTC | CASSYVGTGVGYTF
NA | TRBJ2-5 | TRBV6-1 | NA | TGTGCCAGCAGTGAACAGCGGATGTCGTACCAAGAGACCCAGTACTTC | CASSEQRMSYQETQYF
NA | TRBJ2-2 | TRBV5-1 | TRBD1 | TGCGCCAGCAGCCCGGGACAGGCGAACACCGGGGAGCTGTTTTTT | CASSPGQANTGELFF
NA | TRBJ1-6 | TRBV2 | TRBD1 | TGTGCCAGCAGGAAGGACAGGGGAGGGTCACCCCTCCACTTT | CASRKDRGGSPLHF
NA | TRBJ2-1 | TRBV20-1 | TRBD2 | TGCAGTGCTAGTAGACTAGCGGGATGGGACAATGAGCAGTTCTTC | CSASRLAGWDNEQFF
NA | TRBJ1-1 | TRBV27 | TRBD1 | TGTGCCAGCAGCCCCGGGACAGCGCGCAACACTGAAGCTTTCTTT | CASSPGTARNTEAFF
few | TRBJ2-7 | TRBV5-5 | TRBD2 | TGTGCCAGCAGCTTGTATTGGACTAGCGGGAGCTCCTACGAGCAGTACTTC | CASSLYWTSGSSYEQYF
NA | TRBJ2-1 | TRBV5-1 | TRBD2 | TGCGCCAGCAGCTCTCAGCGGGGAGCATACAATGAGCAGTTCTTC | CASSSQRGAYNEQFF
few | TRBJ1-6 | TRBV19 | NA | TGTGCCAGTAGTACCGAATACAGGGTCAATTCACCCCTCCACTTT | CASSTEYRVNSPLHF
NA | TRBJ1-1 | TRBV30 | NA | TGTGCGCGAACCCTAGCCAGGGGGAACACTGAAGCTTTCTTT | CARTLARGNTEAFF
NA | TRBJ2-1 | TRBV29-1 | NA | TGCAGCGTTGAGATCAGGGACTACAATGAGCAGTTCTTC | CSVEIRDYNEQFF
NA | TRBJ1-1 | TRBV7-7 | TRBD1 | TGTGCCAGCAGCCCCAGACAGGGGCTCAACACTGAAGCTTTCTTT | CASSPRQGLNTEAFF
NA | TRBJ1-1 | TRBV3-1/TRBV3-2 | NA | TGTGCCAGCAGCAAAAGACAGCAGAACACTGAAGCTTTCTTT | CASSKRQQNTEAFF
once | TRBJ1-5 | TRBV3-1/TRBV3-2 | NA | TGTGCCAGCAGCCAAGATGCGGCAGGGAATCATCAGCCCCAGCATTTT | CASSQDAAGNHQPQHF
NA | TRBJ1-1 | TRBV27 | TRBD1 | TGTGCCAGCAGTGCGGACAGGGATTTTTTAGGGTGGGCTTTCTTT | CASSADRDFLGWAFF
NA | TRBJ2-7 | TRBV27 | TRBD1 | TGTGCCAGCAGTCCGACCAGGGGGCGATATTGGTACGAGCAGTACTTC | CASSPTRGRYWYEQYF
NA | TRBJ1-6 | TRBV19 | TRBD1 | TGTGCCAGTACAGGGGGCAGGGCCGCTCCGTCCTATAATTCACCCCTCCACTTT | CASTGGRAAPSYNSPLHF
NA | TRBJ2-1 | TRBV7-2 | NA | TGTGCCAGCAGCCGCGGACGGGAAGGGGAGCAGTTCTTC | CASSRGREGEQFF
NA | TRBJ2-1 | TRBV6-5 | NA | TGTGCCAGCAGGGAGACCGGGAGACACAATGAGCAGTTCTTC | CASRETGRHNEQFF
NA | TRBJ1-2 | TRBV30 | NA | TGTGCCTGGAGTTCACAGGGATTCAATGGCTACACCTTC | CAWSSQGFNGYTF
NA | TRBJ1-3 | TRBV15 | NA | TGTGCCACCAGCAGAGATTCATCAGGGACTGGAAACACCATATATTTT | CATSRDSSGTGNTIYF
NA | TRBJ2-5 | TRBV7-2 | NA | TGTGCCAGCAGCTTAGCGGTTTCTCGCGGTCAAGAGACCCAGTACTTC | CASSLAVSRGQETQYF
NA | TRBJ1-1 | TRBV2 | NA | TGTGCCAGCAGGGGAGGACGAACGAACACTGAAGCTTTCTTT | CASRGGRTNTEAFF
NA | TRBJ2-5 | TRBV5-1 | TRBD2 | TGCGCCAGCAGCTTGGGCGGGGGGGAGACCCAGTACTTC | CASSLGGGETQYF
NA | TRBJ2-1 | TRBV5-8 | NA | TGTGCCAGCAGCTTCTATCAGGGAAGAACCTACAATGAGCAGTTCTTC | CASSFYQGRTYNEQFF
once | TRBJ2-2 | TRBV5-5 | TRBD1 | TGTGCCAGCAGCTCCTTAATACGGACAGGGGGGATCACCGGGGAGCTGTTTTTT | CASSSLIRTGGITGELFF
NA | TRBJ1-5 | TRBV30 | NA | TGTGCCTGGAGTTTGGGAGATGATCAGCCCCAGCATTTT | CAWSLGDDQPQHF
NA | TRBJ1-1 | TRBV27 | NA | TGTGCCAGCAGTTTACAACAGGGTGTCGAAGCTTTCTTT | CASSLQQGVEAFF
NA | TRBJ2-7 | TRBV7-9 | TRBD2 | TGTGCCAGCAGCCCCGGGACTAGCGGGATCTACGAGCAGTACTTC | CASSPGTSGIYEQYF
few | TRBJ1-5 | TRBV3-1/TRBV3-2 | NA | TGTGCCAGCAGCCAACCAGGTGGGCAGCCCCAGCATTTT | CASSQPGGQPQHF
NA | TRBJ1-2 | TRBV18 | TRBD1 | TGTGCCAGCTCAACGATGGACAGGCCCTATGGCTACACCTTC | CASSTMDRPYGYTF
NA | TRBJ2-5 | TRBV25-1 | TRBD2 | TGTGCCAGCAGTGACATCGGACTAGCGACACAAGAGACCCAGTACTTC | CASSDIGLATQETQYF
NA | TRBJ1-5 | TRBV3-1/TRBV3-2 | TRBD1 | TGTGCCAGCAGCTCCACTACTTTCCAGGGGGATGGAAATCAGCCCCAGCATTTT | CASSSTTFQGDGNQPQHF
NA | TRBJ1-3 | TRBV18 | NA | TGTGCCAGCTCACCGGGCATCTCTGGAAACACCATATATTTT | CASSPGISGNTIYF
NA | TRBJ2-7 | TRBV7-8 | TRBD1 | TGTGCCAGCAGCTTGAGACAGGGGCGGTACGAGCAGTACTTC | CASSLRQGRYEQYF
NA | TRBJ1-1 | TRBV5-5 | NA | TGTGCCAGCAGCTTCGGTTTCGCAGCGAAAAACACTGAAGCTTTCTTT | CASSFGFAAKNTEAFF
few | TRBJ1-4 | TRBV9 | NA | TGTGCCAGCAGCGTAGGAGGAGGTGAAAAACTGTTTTTT | CASSVGGGEKLFF
NA | TRBJ1-2 | TRBV7-2 | NA | TGTGCCAGCAGCACCGGGGGTGGCGGCCCTTATGGCTACACCTTC | CASSTGGGGPYGYTF
NA | TRBJ1-5 | TRBV21-1 | NA | TGTGCCAGCAGCACTACCCCAAGCGACAGGTATTATAGCAATCAGCCCCAGCATTTT | CASSTTPSDRYYSNQPQHF
NA | TRBJ2-7 | TRBV9 | NA | TGTGCCAGCAGTTCCTCAGGGTCCGAGCAGTACTTC | CASSSSGSEQYF
NA | TRBJ2-5 | TRBV5-1 | NA | TGCGCCAGCAGACAGGCCCAAGAGACCCAGTACTTC | CASRQAQETQYF
NA | TRBJ1-1 | TRBV29-1 | NA | TGCAGCGTTTCGTGGGGTCCGGGGACTGAAGCTTTCTTT | CSVSWGPGTEAFF
NA | TRBJ2-5 | TRBV6-6 | NA | TGTGCCAGCAGTTACACAAAAAAAGAGACCCAGTACTTC | CASSYTKKETQYF
once | TRBJ2-6 | TRBV5-5 | NA | TGTGCCAGCAGCTTTTTCCAGGTCTCTGGGGCCAACGTCCTGACTTTC | CASSFFQVSGANVLTF
once | TRBJ1-2 | TRBV4-1 | NA | TGCGCCAGCAGCCAATCCCCGGGATGGGGCTATGGCTACACCTTC | CASSQSPGWGYGYTF
few | TRBJ1-2 | TRBV6-1 | NA | TGTGCCAGCAGTGAACTCTTGTGGGGGGGAGGTGGCTACACCTTC | CASSELLWGGGGYTF
NA | TRBJ1-3 | TRBV28 | NA | TGTGCCAGCAGTTTAAGGAGCCGCTGGACAGAGGGAAACACCATATATTTT | CASSLRSRWTEGNTIYF